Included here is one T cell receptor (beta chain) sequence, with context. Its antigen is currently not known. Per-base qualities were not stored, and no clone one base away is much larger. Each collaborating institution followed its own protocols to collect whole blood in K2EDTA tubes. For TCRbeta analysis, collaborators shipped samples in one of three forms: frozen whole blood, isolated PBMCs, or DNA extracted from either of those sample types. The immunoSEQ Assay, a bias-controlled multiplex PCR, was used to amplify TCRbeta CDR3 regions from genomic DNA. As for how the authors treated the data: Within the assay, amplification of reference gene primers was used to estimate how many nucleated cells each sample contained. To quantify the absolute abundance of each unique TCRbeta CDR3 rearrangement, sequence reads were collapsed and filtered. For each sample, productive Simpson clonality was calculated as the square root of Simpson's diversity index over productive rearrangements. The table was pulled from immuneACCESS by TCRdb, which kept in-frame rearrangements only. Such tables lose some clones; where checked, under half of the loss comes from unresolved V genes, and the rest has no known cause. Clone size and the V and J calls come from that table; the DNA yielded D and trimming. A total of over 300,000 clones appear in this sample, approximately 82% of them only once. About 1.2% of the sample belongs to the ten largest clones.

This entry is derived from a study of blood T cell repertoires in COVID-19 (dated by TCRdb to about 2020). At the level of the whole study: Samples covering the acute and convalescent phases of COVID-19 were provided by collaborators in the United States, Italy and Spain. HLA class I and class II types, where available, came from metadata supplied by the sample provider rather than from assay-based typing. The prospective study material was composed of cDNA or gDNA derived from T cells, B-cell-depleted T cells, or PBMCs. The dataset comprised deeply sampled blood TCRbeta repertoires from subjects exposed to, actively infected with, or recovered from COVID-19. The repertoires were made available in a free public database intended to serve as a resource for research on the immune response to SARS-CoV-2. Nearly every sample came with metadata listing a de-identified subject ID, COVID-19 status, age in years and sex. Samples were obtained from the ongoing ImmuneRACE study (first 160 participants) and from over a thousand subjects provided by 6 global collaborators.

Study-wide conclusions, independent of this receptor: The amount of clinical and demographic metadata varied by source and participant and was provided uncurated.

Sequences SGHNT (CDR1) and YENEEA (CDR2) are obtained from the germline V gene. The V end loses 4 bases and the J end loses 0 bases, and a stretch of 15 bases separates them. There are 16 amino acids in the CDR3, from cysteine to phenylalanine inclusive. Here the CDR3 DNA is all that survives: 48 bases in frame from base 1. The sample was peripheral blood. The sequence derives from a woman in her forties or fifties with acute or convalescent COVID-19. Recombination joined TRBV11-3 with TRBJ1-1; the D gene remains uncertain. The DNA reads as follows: TGTGCCAGCAGCTCCCGGGTGTTAGAGTTGAACACTGAAGCTTTCTTT. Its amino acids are CASSSRVLELNTEAFF.